This T cell receptor (beta chain) was captured by sequencing in a study of OX40 agonist ivuxolimab in advanced cancers. Looking at the study overall: Intravenous ivuxolimab was administered to patients every 2 weeks at 0.01 to 10 mg/kg. Study-wide points: In general, CD8+ T cells held more expanded clones than CD4+ did, on average.

Clones were sequenced by immunoSEQ multiplex PCR, and TCRdb holds only the in-frame ones, with some missing. This sample yields 65,000 to 95,000 clones, of which nearly 90% are seen a single time; around 0.19% belongs to the top ten. The CDR3 is made up of 16 amino acids. From germline, CDR1 is SGHRS and CDR2 YFSETQ. Between the trimmed V and J ends, which lost 0 bases and 4 bases, there was a span of 13 bases. This clone was seen once. Its specificity is unknown. The sequence derives from an adult with an advanced solid tumor such as melanoma, head and neck, liver or kidney cancer. This specimen was CD4+ or CD8+ T cells sorted from blood, taken in a trial of the OX40 agonist ivuxolimab. The chain recombines TRBV5-1 with TRBJ1-4, with D possibly matching TRBD1 (6 bases). The CDR3 DNA is TGCGCCAGCAGCTTGGCGGGCGGACAGAGTAATGAAAAACTGTTTTTT. Translated, it gives CASSLAGGQSNEKLFF.